A single TCR beta chain is shown here with its context. Trimming took off 6 bases at V and 2 bases at J, with 14 bases between the two ends. CDR1 is MNHNS, CDR2 SASEGT, per germline. The CDR3 spans 15 residues. The data are from a study of response to subunit inactivated influenza vaccine. TCRdb re-derived calls from the RT-PCR reads in MiXCR, one entry per CDR3 protein. The sample carries approximately 680,000 distinct CDR3 sequences, 15% to 19% recorded once. This clonotype originated in a man in his fifties who received an inactivated influenza vaccine. The sample here was PBMCs from blood, taken about 11 days after vaccination. The gene calls are TRBV6-1 and TRBJ2-1; D may be TRBD2 (7 bases). CDR3 in DNA: TGTGCCAGCAGGGGGGGGACATACACCTACAATGAGCAGTTCTTC. As protein: CASRGGTYTYNEQFF.